These 29 T cell receptor beta chains were all obtained from the same sample, sequenced in a study of chemoradiotherapy in HPV16-positive cancers. Clones were sequenced by immunoSEQ multiplex PCR, and TCRdb holds only the in-frame ones, with some missing. The sample yields over a thousand clones, 88% seen once. The sample here was tumor tissue, taken from a patient who underwent chemoradiotherapy. These receptors were obtained from a human donor with HPV-associated anogenital cancer.

The chain joins TRBV19 to TRBJ2-7; 10 positions match TRBD2. The germline CDR1 and CDR2 sequences are LNHDA and SQIVND (reference sequence). Germline trimming cut 11 bases from V and 0 bases from J; bases unmatched to any gene: 16. This CDR3 comprises 17 residues. The CDR3 sequence is CAPAGEREGRVSYEQYF. The DNA for the CDR3 is TGTGCCCCCGCGGGGGAGCGGGAGGGCCGGGTCTCCTACGAGCAGTACTTC.

The V call is TRBV28, the J call TRBJ2-7; D not certain. The V gene lost 2 bases and the J gene lost 4 bases, with 12 bases spanning the gap. This CDR3 has 14 amino acids. Germline values: CDR1 MDHEN, CDR2 SYDVKM. For the CDR3, the DNA is TGTGCCAGCAGTTTAGTAGCTTTGAGATACGAGCAGTACTTC. Translation gives CASSLVALRYEQYF.

The CDR3 loop reads CSGKTGDGDEQYF. The CDR3 DNA follows: TGCAGCGGAAAGACAGGGGACGGGGACGAGCAGTACTTC. This chain links TRBV29-1 with TRBJ2-7; TRBD1 matches 8 bases. With V trimmed by 7 bases and J by 5 bases, 10 bases remained unmatched. There are 13 residues in the CDR3. Germline loops: CDR1 SQVTM, CDR2 ANQGSEA.

This sequence joins TRBV5-5 and TRBJ1-5; 10 positions agree with TRBD1. Trimming removed 3 bases from V and 7 bases from J; junction bases left unmatched: 7. Germline V CDR1 and CDR2: SGHKS, YYEKEE (reference sequence). The CDR3 extends over 15 amino acids. In nucleotides, the CDR3 is TGTGCCAGCAGCTCCGGGACAGGGGATGAGCAGCCCCAGCATTTT. As protein: CASSSGTGDEQPQHF.

J is TRBJ2-1 and V is TRBV29-1; TRBD2 matches at 10 bases. With V trimmed by 2 bases and J by 9 bases, 7 bases remained unmatched. Germline loops: CDR1 SQVTM, CDR2 ANQGSEA. The CDR3 loop spans 14 amino acids. CDR3 in amino acids: CSVEKREGLGEQFF. As DNA, the CDR3 is TGCAGCGTTGAAAAGCGGGAGGGCCTCGGTGAGCAGTTCTTC.

The chain uses TRBV5-4 and TRBJ1-1; weak D call: TRBD1 (6 bases). V was shortened by 0 bases and J by 4 bases, with 19 bases between the two germline ends. The CDR3 covers 17 residues. Germline V gives CDR1 SGHNT, CDR2 YYREEE (reference sequence). The CDR3 spells CASSLAGGRGVGTEAFF. The CDR3 nucleotides read TGTGCCAGCAGCTTGGCGGGAGGCAGGGGCGTCGGCACTGAAGCTTTCTTT.

The genes are TRBV7-6 and TRBJ2-1; D is possibly TRBD2 (6 bases). The CDR3 runs to 14 residues. With 7 bases removed from V and 6 bases from J, the gap between germline ends came to 16 bases. Germline V gene sequence: CDR1 SGHVS, CDR2 FNYEAQ. The DNA for the CDR3 is TGTGCCAGCACCGTTGCCGGGCGGGGCAATGAGCAGTTCTTC. It is translated as CASTVAGRGNEQFF. Full variable domain (remainder filled in from reference TRBV7-6 and TRBJ2-1): GAGVSQSPRYKVTKRGQDVALRCDPISGHVSLYWYRQALGQGPEFLTYFNYEAQQDKSGLPNDRFSAERPEGSISTLTIQRTEQRDSAMYRCASTVAGRGNEQFFGPGTRLTVL.

The rearrangement joins TRBV11-3 to TRBJ1-1; weak D call: TRBD1 (6 bases). V was pared by 5 bases and J by 2 bases, with 18 bases between. Per germline, CDR1 SGHNT and CDR2 YENEEA. The CDR3 covers 16 residues. CDR3 amino acids: CASSQISTGLNTEAFF. The CDR3 nucleotides are TGTGCCAGCAGCCAAATTTCAACAGGGCTCAACACTGAAGCTTTCTTT. Full variable domain (missing parts from reference TRBV11-3 and TRBJ1-1): EAGVVQSPRYKIIEKKQPVAFWCNPISGHNTLYWYLQNLGQGPELLIRYENEEAVDDSQLPKDRFSAERLKGVDSTLKIQPAELGDSAVYLCASSQISTGLNTEAFFGQGTRLTVV.

The chain uses TRBV5-4 and TRBJ1-3; D gene unclear. V shed 4 bases and J shed 0 bases, with 17 bases lying between them. Germline CDR1 SGHNT, CDR2 YYREEE (reference sequence). This CDR3 contains 17 residues. The CDR3 sequence: CASSIRGRTVSGNTIYF. DNA for the CDR3: TGTGCCAGCAGCATCCGAGGCCGAACTGTCTCTGGAAACACCATATATTTT.

The chain combines TRBV20-1 with TRBJ2-7, with 12 bases fitting TRBD1. V shed 5 bases, J shed 12 bases, and the junction held 2 bases outside the gene matches. There are 10 residues in the CDR3. CDR1 is DFQATT, CDR2 SNEGSKA, per germline (reference sequence). Here the CDR3 DNA reads TGCAGTGCTGGGGACAGGGGGCTGTACTTC. This encodes CSAGDRGLYF.

This clone was observed a handful of times. The CDR3 coding sequence is TGTGCCAGCACCCTCAGCGGGATTTTTGGCAATGAGCAGTTCTTC. It encodes CASTLSGIFGNEQFF. The chain links TRBV25-1 to TRBJ2-1; 7 bases match TRBD2. Germline values: CDR1 MGHDK, CDR2 SYGVNS. CDR3 size: 15 residues. V lost 7 bases and J lost 6; bases outside the gene matches: 12.

The J gene is TRBJ1-5, the V gene TRBV28, with 8 positions matching TRBD1. There are 12 residues in the CDR3. Trimming at V came to 10 bases and at J to 7 bases, leaving 6 bases not matched to a gene. Per the germline V gene, CDR1 is MDHEN and CDR2 is SYDVKM. For the CDR3, the DNA is TGTGCCATACAGGGGGGGAACCAGCCCCAGCATTTT. Residues: CAIQGGNQPQHF. The full variable domain, completed using reference TRBV28 and TRBJ1-5, is DVKVTQSSRYLVKRTGEKVFLECVQDMDHENMFWYRQDPGLGLRLIYFSYDVKMKEKGDIPEGYSVSREKKERFSLILESASTNQTSMYLCAIQGGNQPQHFGDGTRLSIL.

The chain employs TRBV28 and TRBJ2-7, with D possibly being TRBD1 (6 bases). The CDR3 extends over 17 amino acids. V was pared by 5 bases and J by 6 bases, with 26 bases between. Per germline, CDR1 MDHEN and CDR2 SYDVKM. CDR3 in amino acids: CASSPRGYRAQRGEQYF. As DNA, the CDR3 is TGTGCCAGCAGTCCGAGAGGCTACAGGGCCCAGAGAGGCGAGCAGTACTTC.

The chain is built from TRBV27 and TRBJ2-7; 9 bases align to TRBD2. Losses at the gene ends were 6 bases for V and 4 bases for J; bases not matched to a gene: 7. Looked up from germline, CDR1 is MNHEY and CDR2 is SMNVEV (reference sequence). The CDR3 totals 14 residues. For the CDR3, the DNA is TGTGCCAGCAGCATGACTAGCGGAGCTTACGAGCAGTACTTC. Translation gives CASSMTSGAYEQYF.

This chain uses TRBV5-1 with TRBJ1-2, with D possibly matching TRBD1 (5 bases). Trimming shortened V by 2 bases and J by 1 base, and 12 bases separated the two germline ends. Germline V gives CDR1 SGHRS, CDR2 YFSETQ. The CDR3 spans 15 residues. The CDR3 reads CASSFVQDINYGYTF. As DNA, the CDR3 is TGCGCCAGCAGCTTCGTACAGGATATTAACTATGGCTACACCTTC.

The chain employs TRBV5-1 and TRBJ1-1; a possible D gene is TRBD1 (5 bases). The CDR3 runs to 16 residues. Germline lookup yields CDR1 SGHRS and CDR2 YFSETQ. V lost 1 base and J 0 bases, leaving 13 bases between the germline ends. CDR3 sequence reads: CASSLIGQIMNTEAFF. The CDR3 region has the DNA TGCGCCAGCAGCTTGATCGGACAAATAATGAACACTGAAGCTTTCTTT.

V gene TRBV5-1 combines with J gene TRBJ2-1; the match to TRBD2 covers 7 bases. Looked up from germline, CDR1 is SGHRS and CDR2 is YFSETQ. The CDR3 consists of 17 residues. The V and J ends lost 4 bases and 5 bases, in that order; junction bases with no gene match: 15. DNA for the CDR3: TGCGCCAGCAGCCCCTCCCTCGCGGCGGGAGTGGACAATGAGCAGTTCTTC. Protein: CASSPSLAAGVDNEQFF.

This chain joins TRBV19 and TRBJ2-7; D remains unclear. The CDR3 runs 13 residues. Germline values: CDR1 LNHDA, CDR2 SQIVND (reference sequence). V was pared by 0 bases and J by 2 bases, with 5 bases between. CDR3: CASSIDTTYEQYF. In DNA, the CDR3 is TGTGCCAGTAGTATAGACACAACCTACGAGCAGTACTTC.

The chain combines TRBV28 with TRBJ2-3; 12 positions agree with TRBD1. Trimming at V came to 6 bases and at J to 4 bases, leaving 8 bases not matched to a gene. Germline CDR1 and CDR2: MDHEN and SYDVKM. CDR3 length: 16 residues. The CDR3, as DNA: TGTGCCAGCAGAACACCGGGACAGGGGGCTTCAGATACGCAGTATTTT. This translates into CASRTPGQGASDTQYF.

The V and J genes are TRBV5-1 and TRBJ2-5, with unresolved D. Germline assignment: CDR1 SGHRS and CDR2 YFSETQ. This CDR3 is 13 amino acids long. V was pared by 1 base and J by 3 bases, with 7 bases between. Here the CDR3 DNA reads TGCGCCAGCAGCTTGATAGGGAAAGAGACCCAGTACTTC. Amino acid sequence: CASSLIGKETQYF.

The J gene is TRBJ1-2, the V gene TRBV28; no clear D gene. The CDR3 is 15 amino acids. Germline values: CDR1 MDHEN, CDR2 SYDVKM. V was cut by 6 bases and J by 7 bases, with 21 bases left in between. CDR3 loop: CASRDLGYSVFGYTF. The CDR3 nucleotides read TGTGCCAGCAGGGACCTAGGGTATTCGGTTTTTGGCTACACCTTC.

A single count supports this clone. This chain connects TRBV5-1 to TRBJ2-1; D is ambiguous. Between the trimmed V and J ends, which lost 0 bases and 7 bases, there was a span of 2 bases. This CDR3 has 11 amino acids. Germline V gene lookup returns CDR1 SGHRS and CDR2 YFSETQ. The CDR3 loop is CASSLANEQFF. CDR3 DNA sequence: TGCGCCAGCAGCTTGGCAAATGAGCAGTTCTTC.

This chain connects TRBV28 to TRBJ2-7; 9 nucleotides agree with TRBD1. Trimming removed 6 bases from V and 7 bases from J; junction bases left unmatched: 10. Germline V gene data show CDR1 as MDHEN and CDR2 as SYDVKM. This CDR3 is 14 amino acids long. The CDR3 is CASSRPGTGFEQYF. In DNA, the CDR3 is TGTGCCAGCAGCAGACCCGGGACAGGGTTTGAGCAGTACTTC.

This chain connects TRBV5-5 to TRBJ1-2, with D perhaps matching TRBD1 (6 bases). The CDR3 runs 14 residues. V was shortened by 4 bases and J by 0 bases, with 10 bases between the two germline ends. The germline V gene encodes CDR1 SGHKS and CDR2 YYEKEE (reference sequence). The CDR3 coding sequence is TGTGCCAGCAGCACCAGACAGGCTAACTATGGCTACACCTTC. Amino acid sequence: CASSTRQANYGYTF. The variable domain in full, completed from reference TRBV5-5 and TRBJ1-2, reads DAGVTQSPTHLIKTRGQQVTLRCSPISGHKSVSWYQQVLGQGPQFIFQYYEKEERGRGNFPDRFSARQFPNYSSELNVNALLLGDSALYLCASSTRQANYGYTFGSGTRLTVV.

This clone was observed once. The chain combines TRBV14 with TRBJ2-5, with 12 bases aligning to TRBD2. Germline V gene sequence: CDR1 SGHDN, CDR2 FVKESK. Losses at the gene ends were 2 bases for V and 12 bases for J; bases not matched to a gene: 7. This CDR3 comprises 14 residues. CDR3 region: CASSQQRTSGVEYF. The CDR3 nucleotides are TGTGCCAGCAGCCAACAACGGACTAGCGGGGTGGAGTACTTC.

The chain is built from TRBV14 and TRBJ2-7, with D tentatively TRBD1 or TRBD2 (6 bases each). The CDR3 covers 17 residues. V was pared by 5 bases and J by 3 bases, with 23 bases between. In germline, CDR1 is SGHDN, CDR2 FVKESK. CDR3 in amino acids: CASSSRGRGWWGYEQYF. CDR3 sequence (DNA): TGTGCCAGCAGCAGCCGGGGGCGTGGGTGGTGGGGCTACGAGCAGTACTTC.

V usage is TRBV6-1 and J usage is TRBJ1-2; D is unresolved. This CDR3 region has 12 residues. Between the trimmed V and J ends, which lost 0 bases and 5 bases, there was a span of 4 bases. The V gene's germline CDR1 is MNHNS and CDR2 SASEGT. In nucleotides, the CDR3 is TGTGCCAGCAGTGAAGCCCAGTATGGCTACACCTTC. Protein product: CASSEAQYGYTF.

Written as DNA, the CDR3 is TGTGCCAGCAGGGTTTACACCGGGGAGCTGTTTTTT. It specifies CASRVYTGELFF. The chain joins TRBV6-1 to TRBJ2-2; D gene uncertain. CDR3 size: 12 residues. CDR1 MNHNS and CDR2 SASEGT come from the germline V gene. Trimming took off 6 bases at V and 3 bases at J, with 5 bases between the two ends.

The chain couples TRBV4-1 to TRBJ2-1; tentatively, D is TRBD2 (5 bases). Germline values: CDR1 MGHRA, CDR2 YSYEKL. V lost 1 base to trimming and J lost 4 bases, with 14 bases between them. The CDR3 extends over 16 amino acids. CDR3 protein: CASSQVQEDLYNEQFF. The CDR3 nucleotides are TGCGCCAGCAGCCAAGTTCAGGAGGACTTATACAATGAGCAGTTCTTC.